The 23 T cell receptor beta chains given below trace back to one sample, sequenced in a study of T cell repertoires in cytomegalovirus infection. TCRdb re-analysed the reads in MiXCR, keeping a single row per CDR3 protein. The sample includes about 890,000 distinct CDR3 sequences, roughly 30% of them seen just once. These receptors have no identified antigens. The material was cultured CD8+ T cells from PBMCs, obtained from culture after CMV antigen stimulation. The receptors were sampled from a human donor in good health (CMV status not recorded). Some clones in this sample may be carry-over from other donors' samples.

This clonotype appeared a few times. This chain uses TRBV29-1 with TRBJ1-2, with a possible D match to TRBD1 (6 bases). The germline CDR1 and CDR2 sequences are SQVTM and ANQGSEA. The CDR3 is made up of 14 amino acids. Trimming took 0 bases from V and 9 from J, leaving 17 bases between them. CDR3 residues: CSVEDRGPHGRYTF. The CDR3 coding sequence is TGCAGCGTTGAAGATCGGGGGCCCCATGGGCGCTACACCTTC.

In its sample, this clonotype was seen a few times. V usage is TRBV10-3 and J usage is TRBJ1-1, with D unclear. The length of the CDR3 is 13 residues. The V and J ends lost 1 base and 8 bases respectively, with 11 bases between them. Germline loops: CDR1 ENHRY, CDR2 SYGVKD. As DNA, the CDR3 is TGTGCCATCAGTGAGTTAAGGAGGGAAGAAGCTTTCTTT. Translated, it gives CAISELRREEAFF.

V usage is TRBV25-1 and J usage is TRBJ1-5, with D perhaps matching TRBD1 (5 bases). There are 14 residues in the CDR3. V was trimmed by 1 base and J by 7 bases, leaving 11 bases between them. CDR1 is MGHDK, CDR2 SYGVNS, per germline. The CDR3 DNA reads TGTGCCAGCAGTGAATTCGGGGGAGGACAGCCCCAGCATTTT. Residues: CASSEFGGGQPQHF. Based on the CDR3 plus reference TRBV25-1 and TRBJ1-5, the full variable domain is EADIYQTPRYLVIGTGKKITLECSQTMGHDKMYWYQQDPGMELHLIHYSYGVNSTEKGDLSSESTVSRIRTEHFPLTLESARPSHTSQYLCASSEFGGGQPQHFGDGTRLSIL.

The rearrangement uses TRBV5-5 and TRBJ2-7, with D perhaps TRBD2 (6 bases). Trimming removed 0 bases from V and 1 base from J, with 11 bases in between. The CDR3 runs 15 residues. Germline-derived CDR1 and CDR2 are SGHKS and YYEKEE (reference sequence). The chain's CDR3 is CASSLVGTSSYEQYF. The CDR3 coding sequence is TGTGCCAGCAGCTTGGTTGGGACTTCATCCTACGAGCAGTACTTC. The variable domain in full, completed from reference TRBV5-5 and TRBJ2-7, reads DAGVTQSPTHLIKTRGQQVTLRCSPISGHKSVSWYQQVLGQGPQFIFQYYEKEERGRGNFPDRFSARQFPNYSSELNVNALLLGDSALYLCASSLVGTSSYEQYFGPGTRLTVT.

CDR3 sequence reads: CASSPQQYF. The CDR3 DNA reads TGTGCCAGCAGCCCCCAGCAGTATTTT. The chain links TRBV7-9 to TRBJ2-3, with D hard to call. Germline V gene sequence: CDR1 SEHNR, CDR2 FQNEAQ (reference sequence). The CDR3 contains 9 residues. V was pared by 5 bases and J by 11 bases, with 5 bases between.

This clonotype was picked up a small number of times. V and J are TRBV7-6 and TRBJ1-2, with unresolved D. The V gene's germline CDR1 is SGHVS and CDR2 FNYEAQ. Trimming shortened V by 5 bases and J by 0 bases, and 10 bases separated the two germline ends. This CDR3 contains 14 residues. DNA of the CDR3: TGTGCCAGCAGCCTTAGTGTCGCTAACTATGGCTACACCTTC. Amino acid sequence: CASSLSVANYGYTF. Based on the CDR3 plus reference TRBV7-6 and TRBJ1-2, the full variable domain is GAGVSQSPRYKVTKRGQDVALRCDPISGHVSLYWYRQALGQGPEFLTYFNYEAQQDKSGLPNDRFSAERPEGSISTLTIQRTEQRDSAMYRCASSLSVANYGYTFGSGTRLTVV.

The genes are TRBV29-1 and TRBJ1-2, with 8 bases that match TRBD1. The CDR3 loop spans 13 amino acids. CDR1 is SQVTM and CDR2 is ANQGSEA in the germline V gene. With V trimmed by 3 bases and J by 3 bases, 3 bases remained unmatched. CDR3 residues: CSVDSGGDYGYTF. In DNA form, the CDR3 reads TGCAGCGTTGACTCAGGGGGCGACTATGGCTACACCTTC. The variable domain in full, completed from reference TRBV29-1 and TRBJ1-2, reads SAVISQKPSRDICQRGTSLTIQCQVDSQVTMMFWYRQQPGQSLTLIATANQGSEATYESGFVIDKFPISRPNLTFSTLTVSNMSPEDSSIYLCSVDSGGDYGYTFGSGTRLTVV.

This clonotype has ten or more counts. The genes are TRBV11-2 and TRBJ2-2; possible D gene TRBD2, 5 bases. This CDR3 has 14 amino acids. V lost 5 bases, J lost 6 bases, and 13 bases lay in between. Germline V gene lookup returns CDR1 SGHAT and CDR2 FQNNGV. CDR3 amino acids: CASSPNLLAGELFF. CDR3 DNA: TGTGCCAGCAGCCCGAACCTACTAGCCGGGGAGCTGTTTTTT.

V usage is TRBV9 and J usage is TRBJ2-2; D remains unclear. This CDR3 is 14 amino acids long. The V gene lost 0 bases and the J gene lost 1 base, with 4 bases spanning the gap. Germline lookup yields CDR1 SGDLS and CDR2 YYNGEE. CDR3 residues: CASSVVRNTGELFF. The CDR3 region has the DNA TGTGCCAGCAGCGTAGTCAGGAACACCGGGGAGCTGTTTTTT.

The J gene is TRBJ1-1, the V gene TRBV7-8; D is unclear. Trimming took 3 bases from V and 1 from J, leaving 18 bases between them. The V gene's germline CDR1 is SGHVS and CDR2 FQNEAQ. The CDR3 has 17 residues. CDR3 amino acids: CASSFLPPWAGNTEAFF. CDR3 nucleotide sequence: TGTGCCAGCAGCTTCCTCCCCCCCTGGGCAGGGAACACTGAAGCTTTCTTT.

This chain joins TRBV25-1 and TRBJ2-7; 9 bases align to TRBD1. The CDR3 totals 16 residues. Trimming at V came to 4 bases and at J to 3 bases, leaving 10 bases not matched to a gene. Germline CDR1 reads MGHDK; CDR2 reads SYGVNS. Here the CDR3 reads CASSADRGRLVYEQYF. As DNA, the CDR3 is TGTGCCAGCAGTGCGGACAGGGGTAGACTGGTCTACGAGCAGTACTTC.

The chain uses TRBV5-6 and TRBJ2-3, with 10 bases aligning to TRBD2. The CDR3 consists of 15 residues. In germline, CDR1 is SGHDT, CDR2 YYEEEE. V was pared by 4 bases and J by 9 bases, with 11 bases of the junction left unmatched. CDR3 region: CASSSPGLAQITQYF. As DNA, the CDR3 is TGTGCCAGCAGCAGTCCGGGACTAGCGCAGATAACGCAGTATTTT.

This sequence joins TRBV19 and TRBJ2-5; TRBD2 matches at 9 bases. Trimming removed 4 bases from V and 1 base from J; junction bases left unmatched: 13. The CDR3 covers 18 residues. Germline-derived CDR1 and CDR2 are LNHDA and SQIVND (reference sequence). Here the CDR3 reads CASSKGSSGGYLQETQYF. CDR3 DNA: TGTGCCAGTAGTAAGGGGAGTAGCGGGGGATACCTCCAAGAGACCCAGTACTTC. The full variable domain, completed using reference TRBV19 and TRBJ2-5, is DGGITQSPKYLFRKEGQNVTLSCEQNLNHDAMYWYRQDPGQGLRLIYYSQIVNDFQKGDIAEGYSVSREKKESFPLTVTSAQKNPTAFYLCASSKGSSGGYLQETQYFGPGTRLLVL.

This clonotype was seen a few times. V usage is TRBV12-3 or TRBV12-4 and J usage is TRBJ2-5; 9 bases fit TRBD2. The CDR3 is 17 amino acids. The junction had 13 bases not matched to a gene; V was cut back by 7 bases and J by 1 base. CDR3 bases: TGTGCCAGCACCTTAGGTGGTAGCGGGGGATTCCAAGAGACCCAGTACTTC. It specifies CASTLGGSGGFQETQYF.

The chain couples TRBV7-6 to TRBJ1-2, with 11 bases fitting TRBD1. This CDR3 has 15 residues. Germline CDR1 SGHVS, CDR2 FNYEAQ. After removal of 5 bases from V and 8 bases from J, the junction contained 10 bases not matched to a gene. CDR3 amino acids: CASSRGQGAQNGYTF. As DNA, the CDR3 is TGTGCCAGCAGCCGAGGACAGGGGGCGCAGAACGGCTACACCTTC.

DNA of the CDR3: TGTGCCAGCAGCCCGACAGGGGAACGACACACTGAAGCTTTCTTT. It is translated as CASSPTGERHTEAFF. This chain connects TRBV28 to TRBJ1-1; 8 nucleotides match TRBD1. V was clipped by 6 bases and J by 3 bases; unmatched bases: 9. The CDR3 runs 15 residues. Germline CDR1 MDHEN, CDR2 SYDVKM.

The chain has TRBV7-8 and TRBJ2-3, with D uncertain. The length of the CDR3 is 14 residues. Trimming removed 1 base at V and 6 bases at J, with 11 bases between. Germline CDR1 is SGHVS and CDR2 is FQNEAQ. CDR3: CASSLVGSRDTQYF. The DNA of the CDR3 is TGTGCCAGCAGCTTAGTTGGCTCGAGGGATACGCAGTATTTT.

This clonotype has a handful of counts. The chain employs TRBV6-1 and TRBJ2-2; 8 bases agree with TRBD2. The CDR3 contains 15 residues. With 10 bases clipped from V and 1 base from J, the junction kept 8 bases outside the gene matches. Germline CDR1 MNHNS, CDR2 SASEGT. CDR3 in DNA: TGTGCCACCACCCGGGAGGGGGAGAACACCGGGGAGCTGTTTTTT. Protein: CATTREGENTGELFF.

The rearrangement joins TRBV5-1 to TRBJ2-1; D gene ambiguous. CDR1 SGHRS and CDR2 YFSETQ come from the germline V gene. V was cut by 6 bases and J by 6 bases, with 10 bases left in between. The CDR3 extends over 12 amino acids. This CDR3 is CASTSVLNEQFF. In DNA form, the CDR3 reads TGCGCCAGCACCTCGGTCCTCAATGAGCAGTTCTTC. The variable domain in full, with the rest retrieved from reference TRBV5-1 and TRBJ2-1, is KAGVTQTPRYLIKTRGQQVTLSCSPISGHRSVSWYQQTPGQGLQFLFEYFSETQRNKGNFPGRFSGRQFSNSRSEMNVSTLELGDSALYLCASTSVLNEQFFGPGTRLTVL.

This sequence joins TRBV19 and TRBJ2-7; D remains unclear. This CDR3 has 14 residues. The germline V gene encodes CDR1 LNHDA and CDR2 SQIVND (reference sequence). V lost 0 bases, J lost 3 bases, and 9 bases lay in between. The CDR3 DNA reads TGTGCCAGTAGTATAGATGCCGAGTTCTACGAGCAGTACTTC. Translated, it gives CASSIDAEFYEQYF.

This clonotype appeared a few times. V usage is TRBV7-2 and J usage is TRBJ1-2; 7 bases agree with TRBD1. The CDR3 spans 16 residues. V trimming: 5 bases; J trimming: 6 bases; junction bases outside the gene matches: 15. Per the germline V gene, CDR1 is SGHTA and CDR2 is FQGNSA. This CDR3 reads CASSRSWQGVWDGYTF. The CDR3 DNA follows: TGTGCCAGCAGCCGCTCGTGGCAGGGGGTGTGGGATGGCTACACCTTC.

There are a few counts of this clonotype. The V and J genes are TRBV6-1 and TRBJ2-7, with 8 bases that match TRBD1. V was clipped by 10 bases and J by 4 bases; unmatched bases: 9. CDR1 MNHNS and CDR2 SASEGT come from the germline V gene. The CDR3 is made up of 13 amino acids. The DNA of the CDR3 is TGTGCCACCCTAGGGACAGGAATTTACGAGCAGTACTTC. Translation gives CATLGTGIYEQYF.

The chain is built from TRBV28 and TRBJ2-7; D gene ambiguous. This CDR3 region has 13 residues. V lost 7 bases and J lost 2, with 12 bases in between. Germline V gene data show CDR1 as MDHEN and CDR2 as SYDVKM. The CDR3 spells CASNSEETYEQYV. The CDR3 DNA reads TGTGCCAGCAATTCCGAGGAGACCTACGAGCAGTACGTC.